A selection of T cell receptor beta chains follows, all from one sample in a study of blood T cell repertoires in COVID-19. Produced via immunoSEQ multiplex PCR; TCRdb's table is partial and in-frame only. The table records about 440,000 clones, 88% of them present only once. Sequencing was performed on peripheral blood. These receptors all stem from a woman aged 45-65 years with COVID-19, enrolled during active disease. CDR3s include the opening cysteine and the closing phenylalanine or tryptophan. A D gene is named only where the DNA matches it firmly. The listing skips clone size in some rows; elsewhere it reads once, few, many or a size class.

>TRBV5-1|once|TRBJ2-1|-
CASRPYQGNEQFF
TGCGCCAGCAGGCCGTATCAGGGTAATGAGCAGTTCTTC
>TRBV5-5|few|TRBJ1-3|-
CASSRGGVSGNTIYF
TGTGCCAGCAGCCGTGGGGGCGTCTCTGGAAACACCATATATTTT
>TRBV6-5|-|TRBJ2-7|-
CASTPSRRGEQYF
TGTGCCAGCACACCCTCCCGCAGGGGCGAGCAGTACTTC
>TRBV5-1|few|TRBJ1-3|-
CASSLHQGSSGNTIYF
TGCGCCAGCAGCCTACATCAGGGAAGCTCTGGAAACACCATATATTTT
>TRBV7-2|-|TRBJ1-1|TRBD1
CASSLVQGGEAFF
TGTGCCAGCAGCTTAGTACAGGGGGGTGAAGCTTTCTTT
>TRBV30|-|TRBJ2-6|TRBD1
CASGTGEAGANVLTF
TGTGCTTCTGGGACAGGGGAGGCTGGGGCCAACGTCCTGACTTTC
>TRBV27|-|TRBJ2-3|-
CASRGGRQGWADTQYF
TGTGCCAGCAGGGGGGGCAGACAGGGATGGGCAGATACGCAGTATTTT
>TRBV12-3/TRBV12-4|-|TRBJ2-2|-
CASSLYGELFF
TGTGCCAGCAGTTTATACGGGGAGCTGTTTTTT
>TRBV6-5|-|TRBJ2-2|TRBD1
CASRGTVNTGELFF
TGTGCCAGCAGAGGGACAGTAAACACCGGGGAGCTGTTTTTT
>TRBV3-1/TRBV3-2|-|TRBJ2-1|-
CASSPGLVGEQFF
TGTGCCAGCAGCCCTGGACTCGTTGGGGAGCAGTTCTTC
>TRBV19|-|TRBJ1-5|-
CASSIEGVQPQHF
TGTGCCAGTAGTATTGAAGGGGTACAGCCCCAGCATTTT
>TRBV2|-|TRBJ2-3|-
CASRQAPDTQYF
TGTGCCAGCAGACAGGCCCCAGATACGCAGTATTTT
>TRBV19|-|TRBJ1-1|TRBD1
CASSILDRDGTEAFF
TGTGCCAGTAGTATCCTAGACAGGGACGGCACTGAAGCTTTCTTT
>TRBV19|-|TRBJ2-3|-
CASAPVEGTDTQYF
TGTGCCAGTGCCCCAGTCGAGGGCACAGATACGCAGTATTTT
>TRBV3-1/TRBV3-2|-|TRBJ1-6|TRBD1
CASSQEGGRNSPLHF
TGTGCCAGCAGCCAAGAAGGGGGCCGGAATTCACCCCTCCACTTT
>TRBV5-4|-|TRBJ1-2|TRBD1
CASSLAGTGGRGYTF
TGTGCCAGCAGCTTGGCCGGGACAGGGGGCCGTGGCTACACCTTC
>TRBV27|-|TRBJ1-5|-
CASSPTFDLRNQPQHF
TGTGCCAGCAGTCCAACCTTCGACCTCAGGAATCAGCCCCAGCATTTT
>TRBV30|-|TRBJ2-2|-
CAWSPLNTGELFF
TGTGCCTGGTCCCCCCTGAACACCGGGGAGCTGTTTTTT
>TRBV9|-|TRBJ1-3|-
CASSVAEGASGNTIYF
TGTGCCAGCAGCGTAGCGGAGGGCGCCTCTGGAAACACCATATATTTT
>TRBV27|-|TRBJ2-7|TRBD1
CASSSLQGPPDEQYF
TGTGCCAGCAGTTCTCTACAGGGGCCCCCCGACGAGCAGTACTTC
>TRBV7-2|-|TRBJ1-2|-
CASSLVNGGYTF
TGTGCCAGCAGCTTAGTCAACGGGGGCTACACCTTC
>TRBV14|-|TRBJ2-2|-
CASTSSGGLSGELFF
TGTGCCAGCACCAGCTCCGGGGGATTGTCTGGGGAGCTGTTTTTT
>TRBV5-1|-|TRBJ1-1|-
CASALFAGGNTEAFF
TGCGCCAGCGCCCTCTTTGCGGGGGGAAACACTGAAGCTTTCTTT
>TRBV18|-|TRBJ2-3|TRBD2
CASSPPSSGGFTDTQYF
TGTGCCAGCTCACCACCGTCTAGCGGGGGCTTCACAGATACGCAGTATTTT
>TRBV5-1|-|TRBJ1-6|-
CASSFGWSWQRQNSPLHF
TGCGCCAGCAGCTTCGGGTGGTCCTGGCAAAGACAGAATTCACCCCTCCACTTT
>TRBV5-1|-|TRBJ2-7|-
CASSSTDSYEQYF
TGCGCCAGCAGCTCTACCGACAGCTACGAGCAGTACTTC
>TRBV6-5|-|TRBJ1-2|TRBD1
CASSSQGDGYTF
TGTGCCAGCAGTAGCCAGGGGGACGGCTACACCTTC
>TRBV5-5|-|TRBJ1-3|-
CASSSPGTISGNTIYF
TGTGCCAGCAGCTCGCCCGGGACTATCTCTGGAAACACCATATATTTT
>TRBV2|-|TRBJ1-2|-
CASSESGMGNYGYTF
TGTGCCAGCAGTGAATCAGGGATGGGTAACTATGGCTACACCTTC
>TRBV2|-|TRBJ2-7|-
CASSGTLEQYF
TGTGCCAGCTCGGGGACTCTTGAGCAGTACTTC
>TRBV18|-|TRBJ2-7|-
CASSPTTTRGYEQYF
TGTGCCAGCTCCCCGACCACGACCAGGGGCTACGAGCAGTACTTC
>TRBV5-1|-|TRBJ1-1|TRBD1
CASSQLTGPNTEAFF
TGCGCCAGCAGCCAACTGACAGGGCCGAACACTGAAGCTTTCTTT
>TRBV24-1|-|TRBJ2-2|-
CATSDFQGTGELFF
TGTGCCACCAGTGACTTCCAGGGTACCGGGGAGCTGTTTTTT
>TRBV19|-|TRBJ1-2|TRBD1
CASSSTGGRDYGYTF
TGTGCCAGTAGTTCCACAGGGGGCAGGGACTATGGCTACACCTTC
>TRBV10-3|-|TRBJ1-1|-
CAISLTDLGTEAFF
TGTGCCATCAGTTTGACAGACCTGGGGACTGAAGCTTTCTTT
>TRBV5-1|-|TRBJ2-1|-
CASSFFAGASYNEQFF
TGCGCCAGCAGCTTCTTCGCGGGCGCCTCCTACAATGAGCAGTTCTTC
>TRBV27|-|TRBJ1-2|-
CASSFSLLYGYTF
TGTGCCAGCAGTTTTAGCCTCCTCTATGGCTACACCTTC
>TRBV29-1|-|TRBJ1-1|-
CSGGANTEAFF
TGCAGCGGTGGGGCGAACACTGAAGCTTTCTTT
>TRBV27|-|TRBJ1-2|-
CASSLGQNYGYTF
TGTGCCAGCAGTTTAGGGCAGAACTATGGCTACACCTTC
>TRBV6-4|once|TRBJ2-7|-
CASSGTRPQPHEQYF
TGTGCCAGCAGTGGCACTAGACCCCAACCCCACGAGCAGTACTTC
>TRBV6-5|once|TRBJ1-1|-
CASSYSGGETEAFF
TGTGCCAGCAGTTACTCCGGGGGTGAGACTGAAGCTTTCTTT
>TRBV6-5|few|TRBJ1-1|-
CASSYSGGEAFF
TGTGCCAGCAGTTACTCCGGGGGAGAAGCTTTCTTT
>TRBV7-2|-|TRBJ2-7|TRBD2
CASSRRGGGSSYEQYF
TGTGCCAGCAGCCGCCGGGGCGGGGGAAGCTCCTACGAGCAGTACTTC
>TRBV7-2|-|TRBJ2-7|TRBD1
CASSSRTGRDEQYF
TGTGCCAGCAGCTCCCGGACAGGGCGCGACGAGCAGTACTTC
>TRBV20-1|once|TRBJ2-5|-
CSASLLTGPQETQYF
TGCAGTGCTAGTCTTTTAACAGGACCCCAAGAGACCCAGTACTTC
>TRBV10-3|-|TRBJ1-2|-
CAISESRVDYGYTF
TGTGCCATCAGTGAGTCGAGGGTCGACTATGGCTACACCTTC
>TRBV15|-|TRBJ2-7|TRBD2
CATSRSGGSSREQYF
TGTGCCACCAGCAGAAGCGGGGGATCCTCCCGGGAGCAGTACTTC
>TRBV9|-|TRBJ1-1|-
CASSEWGGTEAFF
TGTGCCAGCAGCGAGTGGGGGGGCACTGAAGCTTTCTTT
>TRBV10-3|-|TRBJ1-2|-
CAISAEGTGWGYTF
TGTGCCATCAGTGCCGAGGGTACTGGTTGGGGCTACACCTTC
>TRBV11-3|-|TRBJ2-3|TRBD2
CASSRGLAGATDTQYF
TGTGCCAGCAGCAGGGGACTAGCGGGGGCTACAGATACGCAGTATTTT
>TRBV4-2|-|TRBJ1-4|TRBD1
CASSQEPLTGPGEKLFF
TGTGCCAGCAGCCAAGAGCCTTTGACAGGGCCCGGTGAAAAACTGTTTTTT